This TCR beta chain was recorded in a study of T cell responses to AZD1222 COVID-19 vaccine. The data were produced by immunoSEQ multiplex PCR, yet TCRdb's version contains in-frame clones alone and is incomplete. Here the sample spans 90,000 to 150,000 clones, about 88% being singletons. J lost 6 bases, V lost 5 bases, and 10 bases had no gene match. This CDR3 contains 15 residues. Germline V CDR1 and CDR2: MNHEY, SVGEGT. The chain carries TRBV6-2 or TRBV6-3 and TRBJ1-2; 9 bases match TRBD1. This clonotype was sampled from an adult in good health. Sample: peripheral blood, taken on day 0 of AZD1222 vaccination. CDR3 DNA: TGTGCCAGCAGTCGGACAGGGGTCGAACTAGATGGCTACACCTTC. Translating gives CASSRTGVELDGYTF.